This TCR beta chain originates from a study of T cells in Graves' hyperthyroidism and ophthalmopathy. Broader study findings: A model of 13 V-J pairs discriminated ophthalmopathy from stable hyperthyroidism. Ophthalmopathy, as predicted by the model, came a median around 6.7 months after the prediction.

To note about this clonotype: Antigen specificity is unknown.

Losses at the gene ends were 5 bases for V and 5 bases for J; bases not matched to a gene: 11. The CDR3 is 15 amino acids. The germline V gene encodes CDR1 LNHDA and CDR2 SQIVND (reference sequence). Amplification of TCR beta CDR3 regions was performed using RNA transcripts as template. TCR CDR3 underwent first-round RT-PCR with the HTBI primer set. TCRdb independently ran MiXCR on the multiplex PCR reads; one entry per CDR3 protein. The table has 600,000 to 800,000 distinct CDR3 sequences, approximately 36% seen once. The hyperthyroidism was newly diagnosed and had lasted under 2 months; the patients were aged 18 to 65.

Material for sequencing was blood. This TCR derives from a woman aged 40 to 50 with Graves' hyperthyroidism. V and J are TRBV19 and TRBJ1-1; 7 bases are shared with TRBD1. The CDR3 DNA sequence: TGTGCCAGTAGTCTTGTGACAGGGAGAAGGACTGAAGCTTTCTTT. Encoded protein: CASSLVTGRRTEAFF.